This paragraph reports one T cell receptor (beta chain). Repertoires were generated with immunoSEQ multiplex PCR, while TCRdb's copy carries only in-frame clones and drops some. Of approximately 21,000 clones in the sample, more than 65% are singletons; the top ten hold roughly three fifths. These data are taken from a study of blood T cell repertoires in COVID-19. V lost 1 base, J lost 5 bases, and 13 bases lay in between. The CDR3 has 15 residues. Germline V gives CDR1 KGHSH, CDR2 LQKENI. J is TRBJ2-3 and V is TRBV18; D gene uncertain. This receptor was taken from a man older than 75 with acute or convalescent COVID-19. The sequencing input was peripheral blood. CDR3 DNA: TGTGCCAGCTCACCACTGGAGCTCCCCGGAGATACGCAGTATTTT. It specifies CASSPLELPGDTQYF.